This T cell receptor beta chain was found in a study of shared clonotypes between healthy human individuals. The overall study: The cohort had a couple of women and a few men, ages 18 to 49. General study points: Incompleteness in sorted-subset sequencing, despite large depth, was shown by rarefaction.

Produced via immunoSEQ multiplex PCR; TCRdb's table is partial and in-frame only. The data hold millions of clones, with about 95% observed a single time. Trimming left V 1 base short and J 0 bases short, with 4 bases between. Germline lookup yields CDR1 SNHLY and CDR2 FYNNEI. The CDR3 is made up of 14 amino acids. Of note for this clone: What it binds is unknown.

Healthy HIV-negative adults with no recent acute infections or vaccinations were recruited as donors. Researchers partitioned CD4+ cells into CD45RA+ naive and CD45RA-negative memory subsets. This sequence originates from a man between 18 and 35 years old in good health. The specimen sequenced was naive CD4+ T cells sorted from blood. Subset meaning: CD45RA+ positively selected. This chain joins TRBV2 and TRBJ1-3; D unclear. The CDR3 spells CASSEVRSGNTIYF. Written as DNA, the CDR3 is TGTGCCAGCAGTGAAGTACGCTCTGGAAACACCATATATTTT.